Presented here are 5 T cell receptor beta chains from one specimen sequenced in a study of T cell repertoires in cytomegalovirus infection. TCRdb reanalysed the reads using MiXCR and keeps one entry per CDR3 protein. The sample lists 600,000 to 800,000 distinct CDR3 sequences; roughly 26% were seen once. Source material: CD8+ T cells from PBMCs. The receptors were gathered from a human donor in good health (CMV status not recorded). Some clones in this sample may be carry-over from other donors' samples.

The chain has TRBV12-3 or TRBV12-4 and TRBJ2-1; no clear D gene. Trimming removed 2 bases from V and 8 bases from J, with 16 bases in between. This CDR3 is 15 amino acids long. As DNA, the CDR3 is TGTGCCAGCAGTTTACCCAGTGGTGCCTTCGATGAGCAGTTCTTC. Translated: CASSLPSGAFDEQFF.

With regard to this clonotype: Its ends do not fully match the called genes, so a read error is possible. CDR3 nucleotides: TGTGCCAGCAGCCAAGATGATAGCGGGGGGCAAGAGACCCAGTACTTC. This codes for CASSQDDSGGQETQYF. This chain connects TRBV4-1 to TRBJ2-5, with TRBD2 matching over 10 bases. The germline gives CDR1 MGHRA, CDR2 YSYEKL. The CDR3 is 16 residues long.

This chain's CDR3 is CASSWGQHYGYTF. CDR3 sequence (DNA): TGTGCCAGCAGTTGGGGACAGCACTATGGCTACACCTTC. V gene TRBV6-5 combines with J gene TRBJ1-2; 7 nucleotides line up with TRBD1. Germline V lookup: CDR1 MNHEY, CDR2 SVGAGI. Trimming at V came to 4 bases and at J to 3 bases, leaving 2 bases not matched to a gene. This CDR3 spans 13 amino acids.

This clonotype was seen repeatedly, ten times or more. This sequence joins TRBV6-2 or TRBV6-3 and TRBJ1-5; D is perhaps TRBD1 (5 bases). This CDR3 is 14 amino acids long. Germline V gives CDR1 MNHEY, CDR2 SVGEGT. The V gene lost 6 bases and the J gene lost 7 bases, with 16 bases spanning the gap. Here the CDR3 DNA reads TGTGCCAGCAGCCAGGGACTTCAGTACCAGCCCCAGCATTTT. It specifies CASSQGLQYQPQHF.

The CDR3 DNA follows: TGCAGCGTTGACGGGCGGGAGTCCTACAATGAGCAGTTCTTC. Protein sequence: CSVDGRESYNEQFF. This chain links TRBV29-1 with TRBJ2-1; 7 bases fit TRBD2. The CDR3 is made up of 14 amino acids. V lost 3 bases to trimming and J lost 1 base; unmatched junction nucleotides: 3. Germline V gene sequence: CDR1 SQVTM, CDR2 ANQGSEA.